This T cell receptor (beta chain) derives from a study of blood T cell repertoires in COVID-19. About the research overall: COVID-19 samples from acute and convalescent phases originated in the United States, Italy and Spain.

Seattle cases were enrolled at active infection and followed longitudinally. Per the original methods: For nucleated cells, counts were estimated from reference gene primer amplification. Profiled with immunoSEQ multiplex PCR; TCRdb holds only in-frame clones, not every one. Clonal size and the V and J genes are those of that table, whereas D and trimming came from the DNA. Of around 170,000 clones detected, around 86% appear once; the ten largest clones hold less than 0.7%. This clone was seen just once. The specimen was peripheral blood. This clonotype was sampled from a man between 60 and 75 years old with COVID-19, enrolled during active disease.

For the CDR3, the DNA is TGTGCCAGCAGCCGGGACAGCCGATTTAGGGGCAATCAGCCCCAGCATTTT. Translated, it gives CASSRDSRFRGNQPQHF. The genes are TRBV16 and TRBJ1-5; 7 bases match TRBD1. The V segment lost 4 bases and the J segment 2 bases; nucleotides outside the gene matches: 11. The CDR3 length is 17 residues. The germline gives CDR1 KGHSY, CDR2 FQNENV.